The 5 T cell receptor beta chains below were found in one sample sequenced in a study of blood T cell repertoires in COVID-19. TCRdb keeps only in-frame clones here, not all; method: immunoSEQ multiplex PCR. Altogether about 180,000 clones are present, just over 85% being singletons, with the ten largest covering 8% to 10%. The specimen was peripheral blood. The receptors were sampled from a man aged 45-65 years with active or convalescent COVID-19.

The V gene is TRBV5-1, the J gene TRBJ2-7; weak D call: TRBD1 (5 bases). The CDR3 extends over 16 amino acids. V dropped 0 bases and J dropped 0 bases, with 13 bases sitting between them. Germline V gene lookup returns CDR1 SGHRS and CDR2 YFSETQ. In DNA, the CDR3 is TGCGCCAGCAGCTTGGCCGCGGACATGAACTCCTACGAGCAGTACTTC. It translates to CASSLAADMNSYEQYF.

This clone has a single count. The rearrangement joins TRBV30 to TRBJ1-5; TRBD1 matches at 12 bases. The CDR3 has 14 residues. CDR1 is GTSNPN, CDR2 SVGIG, per germline (reference sequence). The V gene end was trimmed by 2 bases and the J gene end by 6 bases; junction bases not matched to a gene: 2. The CDR3 sequence is CAWSRGQGAQPQHF. The CDR3 DNA reads as TGTGCCTGGAGTCGGGGACAGGGGGCTCAGCCCCAGCATTTT.

This sequence joins TRBV7-2 and TRBJ1-1; D gene ambiguous. This CDR3 is built from 13 residues. Germline loops: CDR1 SGHTA, CDR2 FQGNSA. V lost 2 bases to trimming and J lost 1 base, with 5 bases between them. For the CDR3, the DNA is TGTGCCAGCAGCTTACGCAGGAACACTGAAGCTTTCTTT. It translates to CASSLRRNTEAFF.

V gene TRBV9 combines with J gene TRBJ2-5; 8 bases align to TRBD2. With 4 bases clipped from V and 5 bases from J, the junction kept 10 bases outside the gene matches. CDR3 length: 15 amino acids. Germline V lookup: CDR1 SGDLS, CDR2 YYNGEE. CDR3 nucleotides: TGTGCCAGCAGCCCCCGGGAGGGGTGGGGGGAGACCCAGTACTTC. It yields the protein CASSPREGWGETQYF.

V gene TRBV29-1 combines with J gene TRBJ2-1; TRBD2 matches 11 bases. Unmatched junction bases numbered 16, after V lost 6 bases and J lost 0 bases. The length of the CDR3 is 19 residues. Looked up from germline, CDR1 is SQVTM and CDR2 is ANQGSEA. Written as DNA, the CDR3 is TGCAGCGTAAAAAAGGGGACTAGCGGATATTACAACTCCTACAATGAGCAGTTCTTC. Encoded protein: CSVKKGTSGYYNSYNEQFF.